This T cell receptor beta chain was captured by sequencing in a study of blood T cell repertoires in COVID-19. The CDR3 length is 15 residues. The V and J ends lost 0 bases and 4 bases respectively, with 12 bases between them. The germline V gene has CDR1 MNHEY and CDR2 SMNVEV (reference sequence). The assay was immunoSEQ multiplex PCR, and TCRdb's table has in-frame clones only and misses some. Altogether 150,000 or so clones are present, around 80% being singletons, with the ten largest covering roughly 11%. The sequenced sample consisted of PBMCs or T cells enriched from blood (not recorded which). The receptor was derived from a man over 45 who had recovered from COVID-19. The chain has TRBV27 and TRBJ1-2, with a weak D call TRBD1 (6 bases). The CDR3 is CASSLSRGAPYGYTF. The CDR3 DNA reads TGTGCCAGCAGTTTATCGCGGGGGGCCCCCTATGGCTACACCTTC.